The 31 T cell receptor beta chains listed next were all sequenced from one sample in a study of blood T cell repertoires in COVID-19. Using immunoSEQ multiplex PCR, the repertoire was profiled, and TCRdb retains in-frame clones only, with some absent. The sample consists of 220,000 or so clones, 80% to 85% of them appearing once. The specimen sequenced was peripheral blood. The receptors stem from an older woman who had recovered from COVID-19.

The V and J genes are TRBV4-1 and TRBJ2-5, with 12 bases identical to TRBD2. V was pared by 3 bases and J by 0 bases, with 11 bases of the junction left unmatched. This CDR3 spans 19 amino acids. From germline, CDR1 is MGHRA and CDR2 YSYEKL. CDR3 sequence reads: CASSHPRRLAGGNQETQYF. In DNA, the CDR3 is TGCGCCAGCAGCCACCCCAGAAGGCTAGCGGGGGGGAACCAAGAGACCCAGTACTTC.

The genes are TRBV4-1 and TRBJ2-1; tentatively, D is TRBD1 (6 bases). The CDR3 is 15 residues long. Per the germline V gene, CDR1 is MGHRA and CDR2 is YSYEKL. The V gene lost 7 bases and the J gene lost 4 bases, with 17 bases spanning the gap. The CDR3 DNA sequence: TGCGCCAGCACAGGGGCGATGGGCCTATACAATGAGCAGTTCTTC. Amino acid sequence: CASTGAMGLYNEQFF.

V is TRBV11-2 and J is TRBJ1-6; D is perhaps TRBD1 (6 bases). V lost 3 bases and J 6 bases, leaving 9 bases between the germline ends. This CDR3 is 14 amino acids long. In germline, CDR1 is SGHAT, CDR2 FQNNGV. The DNA of the CDR3 is TGTGCCAGCAGCTTTACAGGGACTAATTCACCCCTCCACTTT. This encodes CASSFTGTNSPLHF.

V gene TRBV5-1 combines with J gene TRBJ1-1, with 11 bases fitting TRBD1. Germline lookup yields CDR1 SGHRS and CDR2 YFSETQ. This CDR3 region has 14 residues. V trimming: 4 bases; J trimming: 7 bases; junction bases outside the gene matches: 6. This chain's CDR3 is CASSEGQGDDEAFF. For the CDR3, the DNA is TGCGCCAGCAGCGAGGGACAGGGGGATGATGAAGCTTTCTTT.

This clone was counted between two and nine times. The chain uses TRBV5-1 and TRBJ2-3, with D possibly matching TRBD2 (5 bases). The CDR3 is 16 residues long. The V gene lost 0 bases and the J gene lost 0 bases, with 11 bases spanning the gap. Germline assignment: CDR1 SGHRS and CDR2 YFSETQ. The chain's CDR3 is CASSLAGSSSTDTQYF. In nucleotides, the CDR3 is TGCGCCAGCAGCTTGGCCGGGTCTAGCAGCACAGATACGCAGTATTTT. Supplemented by reference TRBV5-1 and TRBJ2-3, the full variable domain reads KAGVTQTPRYLIKTRGQQVTLSCSPISGHRSVSWYQQTPGQGLQFLFEYFSETQRNKGNFPGRFSGRQFSNSRSEMNVSTLELGDSALYLCASSLAGSSSTDTQYFGPGTRLTVL.

This clone has a handful of counts. The chain has TRBV29-1 and TRBJ1-1, with 7 bases matching TRBD1. The CDR3 runs 17 residues. Germline loops: CDR1 SQVTM, CDR2 ANQGSEA. With 0 bases clipped from V and 0 bases from J, the junction kept 10 bases outside the gene matches. CDR3 in amino acids: CSVEEGGYFRMNTEAFF. The CDR3, as DNA: TGCAGCGTTGAAGAAGGGGGCTATTTTCGCATGAACACTGAAGCTTTCTTT. The full variable domain, its missing parts supplied by reference TRBV29-1 and TRBJ1-1, is SAVISQKPSRDICQRGTSLTIQCQVDSQVTMMFWYRQQPGQSLTLIATANQGSEATYESGFVIDKFPISRPNLTFSTLTVSNMSPEDSSIYLCSVEEGGYFRMNTEAFFGQGTRLTVV.

The chain couples TRBV3-1 (or the pseudogene TRBV3-2) to TRBJ2-3; 9 nucleotides align to TRBD2. Germline V gives CDR1 LGHDT, CDR2 YNNKEL (reference sequence). The CDR3 runs 17 residues. The V and J ends lost 4 bases and 1 base, in that order; junction bases with no gene match: 9. The CDR3 reads CASSLGPQRGGTDTQYF. CDR3 DNA sequence: TGTGCCAGCAGCCTTGGGCCCCAGCGGGGGGGCACAGATACGCAGTATTTT.

This rearrangement joins TRBV7-8 to TRBJ2-1; D is perhaps TRBD1 (5 bases). This CDR3 comprises 14 residues. Germline loops: CDR1 SGHVS, CDR2 FQNEAQ. Trimming took off 0 bases at V and 6 bases at J, with 9 bases between the two ends. The CDR3 region has the DNA TGTGCCAGCAGCTTAGCCCTGCAGGGCAATGAGCAGTTCTTC. It is translated as CASSLALQGNEQFF.

Notes on this clone: The sample contains more than one DNA sequence encoding this CDR3. This chain uses TRBV9 with TRBJ2-1, with 8 bases lining up with TRBD2. V lost 2 bases, J lost 4 bases, and 2 bases stayed unmatched. The CDR3 is 14 amino acids. Germline CDR1 is SGDLS and CDR2 is YYNGEE. The CDR3 sequence is CASSVASGYNEQFF. The CDR3 nucleotides read TGTGCCAGCAGCGTGGCTAGCGGGTACAATGAGCAGTTCTTC.

The chain combines TRBV6-5 with TRBJ1-1, with no clear D. The CDR3 is 12 amino acids. V dropped 6 bases and J dropped 0 bases, with 5 bases sitting between them. Germline V lookup: CDR1 MNHEY, CDR2 SVGAGI. The CDR3 nucleotides read TGTGCCAGCAGACAACTGAACACTGAAGCTTTCTTT. Residues: CASRQLNTEAFF.

The table lists this clone with a few counts. This chain links TRBV7-9 with TRBJ2-2; possibly TRBD1 for D (6 bases). CDR3 length: 15 residues. The V end lost 5 bases, the J end lost 4 bases, and 14 bases lay between the germline ends. Looked up from germline, CDR1 is SEHNR and CDR2 is FQNEAQ (reference sequence). This CDR3 reads CASSPETGFTGELFF. CDR3 coding DNA: TGTGCCAGCAGCCCCGAGACAGGATTCACCGGGGAGCTGTTTTTT.

The chain is built from TRBV7-2 and TRBJ1-2, with a possible D match to TRBD1 (5 bases). CDR1 is SGHTA, CDR2 FQGNSA, per germline. The CDR3 has 19 residues. V was trimmed by 5 bases and J by 0 bases, leaving 25 bases between them. This chain's CDR3 is CASSLGSRRVLQANYGYTF. CDR3 sequence (DNA): TGTGCCAGCAGCCTGGGATCCCGCAGGGTCCTGCAAGCTAACTATGGCTACACCTTC.

This sequence joins TRBV18 and TRBJ1-5; 8 bases fit TRBD1. Germline V gives CDR1 KGHSH, CDR2 LQKENI. V lost 3 bases and J lost 1; bases outside the gene matches: 5. The length of the CDR3 is 16 residues. In nucleotides, the CDR3 is TGTGCCAGCTCACCGACCGGACAGGGCAGCAATCAGCCCCAGCATTTT. Amino acids: CASSPTGQGSNQPQHF. Using reference TRBV18 and TRBJ1-5 for the parts outside the CDR3, the full variable domain is NAGVMQNPRHLVRRRGQEARLRCSPMKGHSHVYWYRQLPEEGLKFMVYLQKENIIDESGMPKERFSAEFPKEGPSILRIQQVVRGDSAAYFCASSPTGQGSNQPQHFGDGTRLSIL.

The J gene is TRBJ2-3, the V gene TRBV19; the match to TRBD2 covers 7 bases. This CDR3 is 17 amino acids long. Germline loops: CDR1 LNHDA, CDR2 SQIVND (reference sequence). V lost 6 bases to trimming and J lost 2 bases; unmatched junction nucleotides: 14. In nucleotides, the CDR3 is TGTGCCAGTAGCACAATGGGGACTACTCTATACACAGATACGCAGTATTTT. As protein: CASSTMGTTLYTDTQYF.

V gene TRBV6-2 or TRBV6-3 combines with J gene TRBJ2-3; 8 positions agree with TRBD2. Germline lookup yields CDR1 MNHEY and CDR2 SVGEGT. The CDR3 consists of 16 residues. The trim removed 0 bases at V and 4 bases at J, leaving 6 bases unmatched. The CDR3 sequence is CASSYSVGGGPDTQYF. CDR3 nucleotides: TGTGCCAGCAGTTACTCGGTCGGGGGGGGCCCAGATACGCAGTATTTT.

The chain has TRBV24-1 and TRBJ2-3; 9 bases map to TRBD1. The CDR3 is 15 amino acids. Germline CDR1 is KGHDR and CDR2 is SFDVKD. The V and J ends lost 3 bases and 3 bases, in that order; junction bases with no gene match: 3. The CDR3 sequence: CATSDPGTGTDTQYF. Here the CDR3 DNA reads TGTGCCACCAGTGATCCCGGGACAGGGACAGATACGCAGTATTTT.

The CDR3 DNA is TGTGCCAGCAGACCCCCCGAGCAGACCCAGTACTTC. Its protein is CASRPPEQTQYF. The chain uses TRBV6-1 and TRBJ2-5, with D hard to call. The CDR3 consists of 12 residues. Germline loops: CDR1 MNHNS, CDR2 SASEGT. The ends were cut back, 6 bases at V and 6 bases at J, with 11 bases in the middle.

The rearrangement joins TRBV19 to TRBJ1-5; 7 bases are a match to TRBD1. Germline V lookup: CDR1 LNHDA, CDR2 SQIVND (reference sequence). The CDR3 has 17 residues. V was clipped by 4 bases and J by 2 bases; unmatched bases: 11. The CDR3 DNA sequence: TGTGCCAGTAGTAAATCTGGGGCAGGGGGACGCAATCAGCCCCAGCATTTT. The encoded protein is CASSKSGAGGRNQPQHF.

The J gene is TRBJ1-2, the V gene TRBV19; no clear D. The V end lost 4 bases, the J end lost 7 bases, and 19 bases lay between the germline ends. Germline lookup yields CDR1 LNHDA and CDR2 SQIVND (reference sequence). CDR3 length: 15 amino acids. The CDR3 region is CASSNTAFPSSGYTF. CDR3 nucleotide sequence: TGTGCCAGTAGTAACACAGCATTCCCATCAAGTGGCTACACCTTC.

The chain combines TRBV28 with TRBJ2-7; 7 nucleotides agree with TRBD2. Germline V CDR1 and CDR2: MDHEN, SYDVKM. The length of the CDR3 is 14 residues. The trim removed 3 bases at V and 4 bases at J, leaving 6 bases unmatched. The CDR3 DNA reads as TGTGCCAGCAGTTTCGGGGGGAGTACGTACGAGCAGTACTTC. Encoded protein: CASSFGGSTYEQYF.

About this clone: Other nucleotide sequences from this sample produce the same CDR3. The chain combines TRBV5-4 with TRBJ2-3; D is uncertain. V shed 3 bases and J shed 0 bases, with 8 bases lying between them. CDR3 length equals 14 residues. Per the germline V gene, CDR1 is SGHNT and CDR2 is YYREEE (reference sequence). The CDR3: CASSSRGSTDTQYF. The CDR3 nucleotides read TGTGCCAGCAGCTCCCGAGGAAGCACAGATACGCAGTATTTT.

About this clone itself: This sequence is one base from a far larger clone and is likely a read error. The chain employs TRBV6-5 and TRBJ2-7, with 8 bases matching TRBD2. Germline-derived CDR1 and CDR2 are MNHEY and SVGAGI. CDR3 length: 14 residues. V shed 0 bases, J shed 8 bases, and the junction held 6 bases outside the gene matches. CDR3 region: CASSYSGGAGQQYF. The CDR3 nucleotides are TGTGCCAGCAGTTACTCCGGGGGGGCGGGGCAGCAGTACTTC.

This clone was observed a few times. The rearrangement joins TRBV7-9 to TRBJ2-2; 7 positions agree with TRBD1. After removal of 5 bases from V and 13 bases from J, the junction contained 16 bases not matched to a gene. The germline CDR1 and CDR2 sequences are SEHNR and FQNEAQ (reference sequence). This CDR3 region has 15 residues. The CDR3, as DNA: TGTGCCAGCAGCGCTGATCGGACAGGCCTAGATAGGCTGTTTTTT. Translation gives CASSADRTGLDRLFF. Looking up the rest from reference TRBV7-9 and TRBJ2-2 gives the full variable domain: DTGVSQNPRHKITKRGQNVTFRCDPISEHNRLYWYRQTLGQGPEFLTYFQNEAQLEKSRLLSDRFSAERPKGSFSTLEIQRTEQGDSAMYLCASSADRTGLDRLFFGEGSRLTVL.

The gene calls are TRBV6-2 or TRBV6-3 and TRBJ2-2, with a tentative D call TRBD2 (6 bases). Germline values: CDR1 MNHEY, CDR2 SVGEGT. CDR3 size: 15 residues. V gave up 0 bases and J gave up 4 bases, with 9 bases separating them. CDR3 nucleotides: TGTGCCAGCAGTTACTCGTTGGGGGGCACCGGGGAGCTGTTTTTT. Residues: CASSYSLGGTGELFF.

The V gene is TRBV4-2, the J gene TRBJ2-7, with 7 bases that match TRBD1. The CDR3 extends over 15 amino acids. The trim removed 1 base at V and 0 bases at J, leaving 3 bases unmatched. CDR1 LGHNA and CDR2 YNFKEQ come from the germline V gene. The CDR3 DNA reads TGTGCCAGCAGCCAAGGAGGGGACAGCTCCTACGAGCAGTACTTC. This sequence encodes CASSQGGDSSYEQYF.

The chain recombines TRBV18 with TRBJ1-1, with D perhaps TRBD1 (5 bases). The CDR3 sequence is 14 residues long. Germline lookup yields CDR1 KGHSH and CDR2 LQKENI. The V gene lost 3 bases and the J gene lost 1 base, with 9 bases spanning the gap. CDR3 sequence reads: CASSPARANTEAFF. The CDR3 DNA sequence: TGTGCCAGCTCACCCGCCAGGGCGAACACTGAAGCTTTCTTT.

The chain links TRBV11-2 to TRBJ1-3, with D possibly being TRBD1 (6 bases). Trimming shortened V by 4 bases and J by 5 bases, and 18 bases separated the two germline ends. The germline CDR1 and CDR2 sequences are SGHAT and FQNNGV. The CDR3 has 16 amino acids. The CDR3 loop reads CASSSLPSRGRNTIYF. The CDR3 region has the DNA TGTGCCAGCAGCTCTCTGCCTTCCAGGGGTAGAAACACCATATATTTT.

V is TRBV11-1 and J is TRBJ2-1; 7 positions agree with TRBD2. From germline, CDR1 is SGHAT and CDR2 FQDESV (reference sequence). The CDR3 contains 16 residues. J gave up 5 bases and V 0 bases, and 7 bases lay outside the gene matches. The CDR3 reads CASSLAHSGGDNEQFF. The CDR3, as DNA: TGTGCCAGCAGCTTAGCGCATTCGGGGGGTGACAATGAGCAGTTCTTC.

The chain employs TRBV4-1 and TRBJ2-3; 8 bases line up with TRBD2. The germline V gene has CDR1 MGHRA and CDR2 YSYEKL. V shed 0 bases and J 4 bases; nucleotides not matched to a gene: 3. This CDR3 has 15 residues. CDR3 sequence reads: CASSQDTGGADTQYF. In nucleotides, the CDR3 is TGCGCCAGCAGCCAAGATACGGGGGGGGCAGATACGCAGTATTTT.

The gene calls are TRBV3-1 (or the pseudogene TRBV3-2) and TRBJ2-2, with D possibly being TRBD1 (6 bases). Deletions cut 4 bases from V and 3 bases from J, with 9 bases between. CDR1 is LGHDT, CDR2 YNNKEL, per germline (reference sequence). The CDR3 spans 14 residues. CDR3 loop: CASSPQGHTGELFF. As DNA, the CDR3 is TGTGCCAGCAGCCCACAGGGCCACACCGGGGAGCTGTTTTTT.

The chain employs TRBV4-2 and TRBJ1-5; 8 bases line up with TRBD1. The germline V gene has CDR1 LGHNA and CDR2 YNFKEQ. The CDR3 contains 13 residues. With V trimmed by 8 bases and J by 6 bases, 6 bases remained unmatched. The CDR3 DNA is TGTGCCAGCGCCGGACAGGGCGGTCAGCCCCAGCATTTT. Translated, it gives CASAGQGGQPQHF.